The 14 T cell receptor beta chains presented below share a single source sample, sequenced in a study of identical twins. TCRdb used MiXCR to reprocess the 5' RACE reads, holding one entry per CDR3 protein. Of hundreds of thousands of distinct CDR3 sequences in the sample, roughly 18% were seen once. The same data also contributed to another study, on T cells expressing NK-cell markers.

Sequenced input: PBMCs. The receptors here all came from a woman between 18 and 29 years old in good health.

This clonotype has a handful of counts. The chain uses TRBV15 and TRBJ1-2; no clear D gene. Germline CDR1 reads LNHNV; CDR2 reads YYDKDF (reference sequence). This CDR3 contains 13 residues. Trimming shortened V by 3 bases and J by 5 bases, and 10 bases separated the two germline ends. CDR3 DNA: TGTGCCACCAGCAGGAGGGAGGCATATGGCTACACCTTC. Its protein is CATSRREAYGYTF.

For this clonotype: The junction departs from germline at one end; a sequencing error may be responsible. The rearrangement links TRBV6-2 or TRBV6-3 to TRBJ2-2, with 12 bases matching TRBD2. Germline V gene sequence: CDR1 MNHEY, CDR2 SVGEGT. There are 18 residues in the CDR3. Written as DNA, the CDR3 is TGTGCCAGCAGTTTGTACGCCCGGACTAGCGGGAACTCCGGGGAGCTGTTTTTT. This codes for CASSLYARTSGNSGELFF.

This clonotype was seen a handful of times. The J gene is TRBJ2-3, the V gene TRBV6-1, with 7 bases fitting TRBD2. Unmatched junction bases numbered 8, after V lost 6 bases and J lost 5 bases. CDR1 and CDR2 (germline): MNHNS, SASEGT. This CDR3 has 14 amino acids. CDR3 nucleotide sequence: TGTGCCAGCAGAAACCAACTAGCGCAAGATACGCAGTATTTT. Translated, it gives CASRNQLAQDTQYF.

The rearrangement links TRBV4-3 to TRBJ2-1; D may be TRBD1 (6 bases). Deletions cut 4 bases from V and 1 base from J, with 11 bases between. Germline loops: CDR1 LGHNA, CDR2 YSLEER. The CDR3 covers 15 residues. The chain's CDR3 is CASSRQVGSYNEQFF. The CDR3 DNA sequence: TGCGCCAGCAGCCGACAGGTGGGGTCCTACAATGAGCAGTTCTTC.

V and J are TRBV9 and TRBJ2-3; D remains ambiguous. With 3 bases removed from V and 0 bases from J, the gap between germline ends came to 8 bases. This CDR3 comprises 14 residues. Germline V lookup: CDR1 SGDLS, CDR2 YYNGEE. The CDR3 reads CASSATSSTDTQYF. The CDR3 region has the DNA TGTGCCAGCAGCGCGACATCTAGCACAGATACGCAGTATTTT.

The CDR3 sequence is CASGQPPTYEQYF. CDR3 coding DNA: TGTGCCAGCGGGCAGCCTCCAACCTACGAGCAGTACTTC. This chain connects TRBV12-3 or TRBV12-4 to TRBJ2-7; no definite D call. The CDR3 length is 13 residues. V dropped 8 bases and J dropped 2 bases, with 13 bases sitting between them.

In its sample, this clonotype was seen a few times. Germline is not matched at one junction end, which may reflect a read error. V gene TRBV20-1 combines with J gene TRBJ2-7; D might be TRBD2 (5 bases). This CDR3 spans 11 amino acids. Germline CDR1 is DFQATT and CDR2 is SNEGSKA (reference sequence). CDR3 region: CSAREAFGQEF. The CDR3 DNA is TGCAGTGCTAGGGAGGCATTCGGGCAGGAGTTC.

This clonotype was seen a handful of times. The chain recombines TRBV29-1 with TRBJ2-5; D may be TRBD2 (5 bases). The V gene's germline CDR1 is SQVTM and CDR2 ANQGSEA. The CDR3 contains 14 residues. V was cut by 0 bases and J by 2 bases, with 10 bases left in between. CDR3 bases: TGCAGCGTTGAAGAGGCGCGGAGGCAAGAGACCCAGTACTTC. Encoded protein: CSVEEARRQETQYF.

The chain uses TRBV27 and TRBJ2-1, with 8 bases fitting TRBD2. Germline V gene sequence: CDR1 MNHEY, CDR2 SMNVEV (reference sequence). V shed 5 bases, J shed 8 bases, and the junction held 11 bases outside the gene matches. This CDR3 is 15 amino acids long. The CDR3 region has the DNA TGTGCCAGCAGTCCGGGAGGTCCGGGGGGGCATGAGCAGTTCTTC. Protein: CASSPGGPGGHEQFF.

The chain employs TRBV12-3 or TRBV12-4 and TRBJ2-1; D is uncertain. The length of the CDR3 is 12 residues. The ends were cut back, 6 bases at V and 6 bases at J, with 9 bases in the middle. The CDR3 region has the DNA TGTGCCAGCAGCCAGGCCCCCAATGAGCAGTTCTTC. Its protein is CASSQAPNEQFF.

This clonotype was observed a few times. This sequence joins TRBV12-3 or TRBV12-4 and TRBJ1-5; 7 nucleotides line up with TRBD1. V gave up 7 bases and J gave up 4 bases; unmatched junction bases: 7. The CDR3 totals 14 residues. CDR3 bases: TGTGCCAGCAACTACAGGGGTGGGAATCAGCCCCAGCATTTT. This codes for CASNYRGGNQPQHF.

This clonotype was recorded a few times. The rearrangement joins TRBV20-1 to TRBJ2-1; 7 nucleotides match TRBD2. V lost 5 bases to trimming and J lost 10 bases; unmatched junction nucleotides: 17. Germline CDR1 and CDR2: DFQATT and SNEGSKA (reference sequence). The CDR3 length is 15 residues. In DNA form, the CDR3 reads TGCAGTGCTTCGCCCGCCGGGGCGGGAGTACGGGAGCAGTTCTTC. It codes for CSASPAGAGVREQFF.

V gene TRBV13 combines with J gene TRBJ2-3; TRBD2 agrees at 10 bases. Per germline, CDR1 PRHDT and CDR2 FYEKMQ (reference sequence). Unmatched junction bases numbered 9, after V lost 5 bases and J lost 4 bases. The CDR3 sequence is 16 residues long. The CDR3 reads CASSPRASGRSDTQYF. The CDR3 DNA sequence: TGTGCCAGCAGCCCCCGGGCTAGCGGGAGATCAGATACGCAGTATTTT.

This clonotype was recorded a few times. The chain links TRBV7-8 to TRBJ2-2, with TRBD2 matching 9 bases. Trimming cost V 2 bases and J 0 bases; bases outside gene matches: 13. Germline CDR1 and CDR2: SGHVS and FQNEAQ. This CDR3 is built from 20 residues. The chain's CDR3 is CASSLRGGTSLSSNTGELFF. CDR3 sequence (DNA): TGTGCCAGCAGCTTACGTGGCGGGACTAGCCTCAGCTCGAACACCGGGGAGCTGTTTTTT.